A single sample gave rise to the 11 T cell receptor beta chains below, sequenced in a study of Ad26.COV2.S vaccination and SARS-CoV-2 variants. Sequenced by immunoSEQ multiplex PCR; TCRdb stores in-frame clones only, minus some. The data hold 200,000 to 250,000 clones, with 88% observed a single time. The treatment is: roughly 18 received Ad26.COV2.S at low or high dose, single or two shots; about five received placebo; per-sample allocation not given. Sampling was done on day 63 after the first vaccine or placebo injection. Sample: peripheral blood, taken in a trial of Ad26.COV2.S vaccine versus placebo. Receptors originate from a person between 18 and 65 years old who received the Ad26.COV2.S COVID-19 vaccine or a placebo.

J is TRBJ1-5 and V is TRBV19, with D hard to call. Germline loops: CDR1 LNHDA, CDR2 SQIVND (reference sequence). The ends were cut back, 2 bases at V and 1 base at J, with 3 bases in the middle. The CDR3 runs 13 residues. DNA of the CDR3: TGTGCCAGTAGTATATGGAGCAATCAGCCCCAGCATTTT. Its protein product is CASSIWSNQPQHF.

The gene calls are TRBV10-1 and TRBJ2-1, with 7 bases that match TRBD1. This CDR3 has 17 residues. Germline CDR1 is WNHNN and CDR2 is SYGVQD (reference sequence). Germline trimming cut 0 bases from V and 5 bases from J; bases unmatched to any gene: 10. CDR3 bases: TGCGCCAGCAGTGAGTCCGCCGGGACAGCGAGCAACAATGAGCAGTTCTTC. This codes for CASSESAGTASNNEQFF.

The chain recombines TRBV24-1 with TRBJ2-7; possibly TRBD2 for D (5 bases). V shed 5 bases and J shed 7 bases, with 5 bases lying between them. CDR1 and CDR2 (germline): KGHDR, SFDVKD. This CDR3 is 10 amino acids long. The CDR3: CATSGGEQYF. CDR3 DNA sequence: TGTGCCACCAGTGGAGGGGAGCAGTACTTC.

The V gene is TRBV7-2, the J gene TRBJ2-1; TRBD2 matches 11 bases. V was pared by 0 bases and J by 7 bases, with 8 bases of the junction left unmatched. The CDR3 extends over 17 amino acids. CDR1 and CDR2 from the germline V gene are SGHTA and FQGNSA. The CDR3 reads CASSLAFEASGRNEQFF. As DNA, the CDR3 is TGTGCCAGCAGCTTAGCTTTCGAGGCTAGCGGGAGGAATGAGCAGTTCTTC.

This sequence joins TRBV7-3 and TRBJ2-3; 9 bases are shared with TRBD1. This CDR3 contains 15 residues. In germline, CDR1 is SGHTA, CDR2 FQGTGA. The J segment lost 4 bases and the V segment lost 3 bases, leaving 5 bases of the junction unmatched. The CDR3 coding sequence is TGTGCCAGCAGCTTGACAGGGGGTGGGCCAGATACGCAGTATTTT. Amino acids: CASSLTGGGPDTQYF.

The chain couples TRBV6-6 to TRBJ2-7; 9 nucleotides line up with TRBD1. CDR3 length: 14 residues. V lost 5 bases and J lost 7; bases outside the gene matches: 9. Germline V gene data show CDR1 as MNHNY and CDR2 as SVGAGI (reference sequence). CDR3 nucleotide sequence: TGTGCCAGCAGTCTGGAAGGGACAGGGAGAGAGCAGTACTTC. It encodes CASSLEGTGREQYF.

The rearrangement joins TRBV19 to TRBJ1-6, with a weak D call TRBD1 (5 bases). Trimming removed 3 bases at V and 7 bases at J, with 25 bases between. The CDR3 consists of 19 residues. Germline assignment: CDR1 LNHDA and CDR2 SQIVND (reference sequence). Here the CDR3 reads CASSIGDSPRRASNSPLHF. The DNA of the CDR3 is TGTGCCAGTAGTATCGGGGACTCCCCACGCCGGGCCTCAAATTCACCCCTCCACTTT.

The chain uses TRBV30 and TRBJ2-1; 8 bases fit TRBD2. The CDR3 spans 11 residues. Looked up from germline, CDR1 is GTSNPN and CDR2 is SVGIG (reference sequence). Trimming took 5 bases from V and 9 from J; bases not matched to a gene: 3. The CDR3 nucleotides read TGTGCCTGGGATCTAGCGGGTGAGCAGTTCTTC. This encodes CAWDLAGEQFF.

This clone appeared a few times. The chain combines TRBV10-3 with TRBJ1-5; 7 bases line up with TRBD1. Trimming took 3 bases from V and 5 from J; bases not matched to a gene: 7. The germline gives CDR1 ENHRY, CDR2 SYGVKD. The CDR3 spans 15 residues. CDR3 residues: CAISDDRDEHQPQHF. CDR3 nucleotide sequence: TGTGCCATCAGTGATGACAGGGACGAACATCAGCCCCAGCATTTT.

The chain couples TRBV28 to TRBJ2-2; D possibly corresponds to TRBD1 (6 bases). This CDR3 has 16 amino acids. Trimming stripped 0 bases from V and 4 bases from J, with 12 bases between. Per germline, CDR1 MDHEN and CDR2 SYDVKM. The CDR3 loop reads CASSLWQGMSTGELFF. CDR3 DNA: TGTGCCAGCAGTTTATGGCAGGGGATGAGCACCGGGGAGCTGTTTTTT.

This clone was recorded only once. This rearrangement joins TRBV19 to TRBJ2-7; D may be TRBD1 (6 bases). Trimming shortened V by 7 bases and J by 5 bases, and 21 bases separated the two germline ends. This CDR3 has 15 amino acids. CDR1 LNHDA and CDR2 SQIVND come from the germline V gene (reference sequence). The CDR3 reads CASTYWGHPFDEQYF. The CDR3 DNA is TGTGCCAGTACCTATTGGGGACACCCTTTCGACGAGCAGTACTTC.